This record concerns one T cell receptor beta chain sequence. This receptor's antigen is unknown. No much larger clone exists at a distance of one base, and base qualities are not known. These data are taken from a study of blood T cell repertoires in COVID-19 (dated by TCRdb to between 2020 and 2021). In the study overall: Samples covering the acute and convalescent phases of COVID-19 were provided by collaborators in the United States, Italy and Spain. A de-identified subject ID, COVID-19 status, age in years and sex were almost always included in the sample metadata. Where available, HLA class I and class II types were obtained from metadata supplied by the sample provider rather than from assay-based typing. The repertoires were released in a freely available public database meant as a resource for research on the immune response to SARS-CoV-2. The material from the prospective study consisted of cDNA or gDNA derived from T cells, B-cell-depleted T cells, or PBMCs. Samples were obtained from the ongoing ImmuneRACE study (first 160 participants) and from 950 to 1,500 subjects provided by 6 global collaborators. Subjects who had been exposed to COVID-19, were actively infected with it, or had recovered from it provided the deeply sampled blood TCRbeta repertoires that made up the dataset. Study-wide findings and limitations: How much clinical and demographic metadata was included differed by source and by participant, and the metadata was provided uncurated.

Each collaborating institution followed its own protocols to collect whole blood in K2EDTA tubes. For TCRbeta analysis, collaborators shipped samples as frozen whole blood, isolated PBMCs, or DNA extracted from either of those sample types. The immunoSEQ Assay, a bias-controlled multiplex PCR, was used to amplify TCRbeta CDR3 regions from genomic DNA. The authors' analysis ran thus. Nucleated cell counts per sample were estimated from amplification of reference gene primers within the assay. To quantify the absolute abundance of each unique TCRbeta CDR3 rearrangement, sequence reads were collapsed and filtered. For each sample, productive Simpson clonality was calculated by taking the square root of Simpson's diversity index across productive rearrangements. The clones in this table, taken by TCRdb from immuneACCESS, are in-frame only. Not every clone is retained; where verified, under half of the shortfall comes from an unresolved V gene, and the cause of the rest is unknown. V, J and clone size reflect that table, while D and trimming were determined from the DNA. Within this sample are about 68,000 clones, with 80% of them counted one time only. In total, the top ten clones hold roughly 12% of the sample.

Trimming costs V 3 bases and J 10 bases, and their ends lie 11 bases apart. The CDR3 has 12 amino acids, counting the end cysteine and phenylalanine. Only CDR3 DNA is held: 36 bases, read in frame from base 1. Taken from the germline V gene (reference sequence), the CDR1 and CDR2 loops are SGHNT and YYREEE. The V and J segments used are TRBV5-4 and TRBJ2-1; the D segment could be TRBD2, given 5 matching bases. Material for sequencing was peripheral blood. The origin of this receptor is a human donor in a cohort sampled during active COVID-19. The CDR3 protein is CASSSTRVEQFF. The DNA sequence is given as TGTGCCAGCAGCTCAACTAGAGTCGAGCAGTTCTTC. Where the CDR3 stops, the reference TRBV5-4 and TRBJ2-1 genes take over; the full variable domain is ETGVTQSPTHLIKTRGQQVTLRCSSQSGHNTVSWYQQALGQGPQFIFQYYREEENGRGNFPPRFSGLQFPNYSSELNVNALELDDSALYLCASSSTRVEQFFGPGTRLTVL.